This T cell receptor beta chain appears in the sequencing data of a study of identical twins (dated by TCRdb to the mid-2010s). For the wider study: TCR alpha and beta repertoires from monozygotic twins, unrelated adults of various ages and cord blood were deep-sequenced to test whether fetal clonotypes persist. To rule out contamination, replicate twin experiments were performed at different times with different library preparation protocols. On the study overall, not on this receptor specifically: Zero-insertion analyses could be partly confounded by invariant T cells such as MAIT and iNKT, although diverse VJ usage argued against such confounding for most clonotypes. Excess twin sharing in beta out-of-frame sequences was weaker because fewer shared sequences lowered the signal-to-noise ratio. Compared with coincidental sharing between unrelated individuals, an excess of low generation-probability sequences was observed among out-of-frame TCR alpha sequences shared between twins. Out-of-frame TCR alpha sharing in monozygotic twins was systematically underestimated by recombination models, whereas sharing between unrelated individuals was in agreement with the recombination models. Fewer insertions were carried by abundant cord blood beta clonotypes, a similar but weaker trend appeared in young adult naive repertoires, and no such trend appeared in memory repertoires. Because the same donors could not be followed over many years, the conclusions depended on cross-sectional statistical analysis.

This clonotype was counted at least ten times. No antigen is known for it. No per-base quality is available; no much larger clone lies one base away. Receptors were amplified or captured by 5' RACE. The run used an Illumina HiSeq 2000. Template switching added a universal primer binding site, and the final cDNA carried a unique molecular identifier that allowed TCR cDNA molecules to be counted accurately. Specific primers in the conserved constant-segment region were used to synthesize first-strand cDNA for TCR alpha and beta chains. To control for contamination, each cDNA library was double barcoded with a SMART-Mk sample barcode plus Illumina barcodes. TruSeq adapter sequences and Illumina sample barcodes were added in two successive PCR steps. The Illumina HiSeq platform was used with custom primers to sequence TCR alpha and beta cDNA libraries. Per the authors' processing: MiGEC was used to process raw reads and extract unique molecular identifiers, and MiXCR was used to find CDR3 positions. For each individual, recombination models were inferred using an EM algorithm with the repgenHMM and IGoR tools. The analysis of shared clonotypes was done with the tcR package in R, with sharing normalized by the product of cloneset sizes. To study raw recombination without the effects of thymic and clonal selection, out-of-frame nonproductive sequences were analyzed. TCRdb reanalyzed the raw reads on its own, using fastp at Q25 for trimming and MiXCR for clone calling, and kept in-frame beta chains. Rows are combined by CDR3 protein, so each entry shows the most common genes and DNA. Clone size and V and J calls follow TCRdb, not the original study. The sample table shows 200,000 to 300,000 distinct CDR3 sequences, and about 11% are seen once. Jointly, the top ten make up about a tenth of the sample.

Every donor was a healthy Caucasian. Miltenyi CD45RO+ enrichment and human naive T-cell isolation kits were used to isolate memory (CD45RO+) and naive T cells from PBMC. The CDR3 holds 14 amino acids from the cysteine to the phenylalanine. Only the CDR3 region is kept as DNA, spanning 42 bases read in frame from base 1. The junction shows trimming of 3 bases on V and 8 bases on J, plus 14 bases between the germline ends. The rearranged segments are TRBV12-3 or TRBV12-4 and TRBJ2-1, with the D gene not confidently named. The sample taken for sequencing was memory T cells sorted from blood. In light of the paper, this sample's cell subset or site label describes: CD45RO+ enriched T cells. This TCR was recovered from a man aged 45 to 65 in good health. The encoded CDR3 is CASSLAAGPYEQFF. The DNA reads TGTGCCAGCAGTTTGGCCGCCGGTCCTTATGAGCAGTTCTTC.